The clone carrying this T cell receptor beta chain showed up many times. The antigen is undetermined. The related graft donor's blood sample was taken on the day of bone marrow donation. These data are taken from a study of T cells after posttransplantation cyclophosphamide. Study results and caveats: Later post-transplant blood repertoires were often dominated by donor CD8+ memory clones. Tissue-infiltrating T cells from skin or gut overlapped little with blood T cells. TRB clonality was highly associated with recipient CMV seropositivity and reactivation.

This CDR3 is 14 amino acids long. CDR1 SGHTA and CDR2 FQGNSA come from the germline V gene. V lost 1 base and J lost 10; bases outside the gene matches: 4. Sequencing was performed with immunoSEQ multiplex PCR; in TCRdb, only in-frame clones are kept and a portion is missing. The profile covers 20,000 to 25,000 clones, none occurring a single time. This sequence originates from a woman aged 55-69 years in good health, CMV-negative, and a related stem cell transplant donor. The rearrangement joins TRBV7-2 to TRBJ2-1, with 10 positions matching TRBD1. Sequenced input: PBMCs. For the CDR3, the DNA is TGTGCCAGCAGCTTAGGCGGGACAGGGGTAGAGCAGTTCTTC. Its translation: CASSLGGTGVEQFF. The entire variable domain, with the rest obtained from reference TRBV7-2 and TRBJ2-1, is as follows: GAGVSQSPSNKVTEKGKDVELRCDPISGHTALYWYRQSLGQGLEFLIYFQGNSAPDKSGLPSDRFSAERTGGSVSTLTIQRTQQEDSAVYLCASSLGGTGVEQFFGPGTRLTVL.